These 7 T cell receptor beta chains originate from one sample sequenced in a study of post-analysis software for immune sequencing data. No antigen has been assigned to these receptors. TCR beta cDNA libraries had unique molecular identifiers. TCRdb called the PCR reads again in MiXCR, with one record for every CDR3 protein. The sample has about 400,000 distinct CDR3 sequences, less than 35% seen once. Findings and limits, study-wide: Five TRBV segments, TRBV5-6, TRBV5-1 and TRBV20-1 among them, were found more frequent in patients than controls.

Material: blood. These TCRs come from a girl aged 10-17 years with multiple sclerosis.

V usage is TRBV6-2 or TRBV6-3 and J usage is TRBJ2-5; D call uncertain. The germline V gene encodes CDR1 MNHEY and CDR2 SVGEGT. The CDR3 is made up of 12 amino acids. Trimming took off 6 bases at V and 3 bases at J, with 8 bases between the two ends. The CDR3 bases are TGTGCCAGCAGCCCTCTCGAAGAGACCCAGTACTTC. Its translation is CASSPLEETQYF.

The gene calls are TRBV4-2 and TRBJ1-1; possible D gene TRBD1, 5 bases. CDR1 and CDR2 from the germline V gene are LGHNA and YNFKEQ. The length of the CDR3 is 15 residues. Trimming left V 0 bases short and J 5 bases short, with 13 bases between. This CDR3 is CASSQDTGGWTEAFF. The DNA of the CDR3 is TGTGCCAGCAGCCAAGATACCGGGGGTTGGACTGAAGCTTTCTTT.

The V gene is TRBV25-1, the J gene TRBJ2-1; weak D call: TRBD2 (7 bases). The germline gives CDR1 MGHDK, CDR2 SYGVNS. Trimming stripped 5 bases from V and 9 bases from J, with 20 bases between. The CDR3 sequence is 15 residues long. The DNA for the CDR3 is TGTGCCAGCAGTCTAAGGGGGGGGCGCATCAGTGAGCAGTTCTTC. Translation gives CASSLRGGRISEQFF.

This chain links TRBV18 with TRBJ2-1; the D is unclear. V lost 1 base to trimming and J lost 4 bases, with 11 bases between them. The CDR3 runs to 15 residues. Per the germline V gene, CDR1 is KGHSH and CDR2 is LQKENI. CDR3 protein: CASSPRPPGYNEQFF. As DNA, the CDR3 is TGTGCCAGCTCACCACGCCCCCCTGGGTACAATGAGCAGTTCTTC.

The V gene is TRBV11-2, the J gene TRBJ1-1, with D perhaps matching TRBD1 (5 bases). Trimming left V 4 bases short and J 4 bases short, with 10 bases between. This CDR3 spans 13 amino acids. Germline values: CDR1 SGHAT, CDR2 FQNNGV. CDR3 region: CASSWGLFTEAFF. The CDR3 region has the DNA TGTGCCAGCAGCTGGGGACTATTCACTGAAGCTTTCTTT.

Only a few counts were recorded for this clonotype. The chain employs TRBV2 and TRBJ2-5; D may be TRBD1 or TRBD2 (5 bases each). The tail of the sequence fits TRBJ2-7 better, so the J call may be wrong. The germline V gene has CDR1 SNHLY and CDR2 FYNNEI. This CDR3 is 16 amino acids long. CDR3 bases: TGTGCCAGCAGTCCCGGAGGCCCGGGGCTGGGCTACGAGCAGTACTTC. Protein sequence: CASSPGGPGLGYEQYF.

With regard to this clonotype: This may stem from a read error, because a much larger clone lies one nucleotide away. This chain uses TRBV6-5 with TRBJ1-2; TRBD1 aligns across 8 bases. The CDR3 length is 15 residues. Germline V gene sequence: CDR1 MNHEY, CDR2 SVGAGI. CDR3 region: CASSSPGQGNYDYTF. As DNA, the CDR3 is TGTGCCAGCAGTTCCCCTGGACAGGGCAACTATGACTACACCTTC.